This T cell receptor beta chain was captured in a study of shared clonotypes between healthy human individuals. There were no recent acute infections or vaccinations among the donors, who were healthy HIV-negative adults. The donors, all of them Caucasian adults, lived in Nashville, Tennessee. Trimming pared 2 bases from V and 5 bases from J, leaving 13 bases between. This CDR3 comprises 14 residues. The germline V gene has CDR1 SGHDT and CDR2 YYEEEE. Deep-level settings were used for running the assay. The repertoire was sequenced with immunoSEQ multiplex PCR; TCRdb's copy has only in-frame clones and lacks some. The sample consists of more than 450,000 clones, around 79% of them appearing once.

Sequencing was carried out using PBMCs. V is TRBV5-6 and J is TRBJ2-5; D perhaps matches TRBD2 (6 bases). This TCR came from a woman between 40 and 50 years old in good health. Some clones in this sample may be carry-over from other donors' samples. This CDR3 reads CASSFGGGKETQYF. In DNA form, the CDR3 reads TGTGCCAGCAGCTTCGGTGGAGGGAAGGAGACCCAGTACTTC.